Presented here are 30 T cell receptor beta chains from one specimen sequenced in a study of shared clonotypes between healthy human individuals. Libraries were prepared by immunoSEQ multiplex PCR; TCRdb keeps only in-frame clonotypes and omits some of them. This sample carries approximately 2.5 million clones, 90% to 95% of them seen once, and the ten largest clones take over 0.12%. What was sequenced was naive CD4+ T cells sorted from blood. Specified subset: CD45RA+ positively selected. Source of these receptors: a man younger than 35 in good health.

The chain couples TRBV19 to TRBJ2-1, with 8 bases fitting TRBD2. The trim removed 1 base at V and 0 bases at J, leaving 5 bases unmatched. This CDR3 spans 17 amino acids. The germline V gene has CDR1 LNHDA and CDR2 SQIVND (reference sequence). The CDR3 nucleotides read TGTGCCAGTAGTATAGGGCTAGCGGGTTTCTCCTACAATGAGCAGTTCTTC. Encoded protein: CASSIGLAGFSYNEQFF.

The chain is built from TRBV7-2 and TRBJ1-5; D call uncertain. The germline V gene encodes CDR1 SGHTA and CDR2 FQGNSA. This CDR3 is 13 amino acids long. The germline V and J ends were trimmed by 5 bases and 5 bases, with 10 bases remaining between them. This chain's CDR3 is CASSAGRDQPQHF. DNA for the CDR3: TGTGCCAGCAGCGCCGGGAGGGATCAGCCCCAGCATTTT.

This clone showed up just once. The chain links TRBV19 to TRBJ1-5; 8 bases align to TRBD1. The junction had 5 bases not matched to a gene; V was cut back by 7 bases and J by 0 bases. CDR3 length: 15 amino acids. The germline gives CDR1 LNHDA, CDR2 SQIVND (reference sequence). As DNA, the CDR3 is TGTGCCAGTACCGACAGGGGCTATAGCAATCAGCCCCAGCATTTT. Translating gives CASTDRGYSNQPQHF. The complete variable domain, with remaining parts taken from reference TRBV19 and TRBJ1-5, reads DGGITQSPKYLFRKEGQNVTLSCEQNLNHDAMYWYRQDPGQGLRLIYYSQIVNDFQKGDIAEGYSVSREKKESFPLTVTSAQKNPTAFYLCASTDRGYSNQPQHFGDGTRLSIL.

The CDR3 protein is CASRERSGTTREQYF. As DNA, the CDR3 is TGTGCCAGCAGGGAAAGGAGCGGGACGACCCGGGAGCAGTACTTC. The chain employs TRBV2 and TRBJ2-7; 7 bases are shared with TRBD2. CDR1 is SNHLY and CDR2 is FYNNEI in the germline V gene. J lost 7 bases, V lost 6 bases, and 15 bases had no gene match. This CDR3 has 15 amino acids. Complete variable domain (other parts from reference TRBV2 and TRBJ2-7): EPEVTQTPSHQVTQMGQEVILRCVPISNHLYFYWYRQILGQKVEFLVSFYNNEISEKSEIFDDQFSVERPDGSNFTLKIRSTKLEDSAMYFCASRERSGTTREQYFGPGTRLTVT.

The rearrangement links TRBV9 to TRBJ2-2, with TRBD1 matching 10 bases. Losses at the gene ends were 6 bases for V and 7 bases for J; bases not matched to a gene: 9. The CDR3 is 15 residues long. The germline V gene has CDR1 SGDLS and CDR2 YYNGEE. DNA for the CDR3: TGTGCCAGCACTTCGGGGACAGGGGTTTTCGGGGAGCTGTTTTTT. Translated, it gives CASTSGTGVFGELFF.

The V gene is TRBV18, the J gene TRBJ2-7; a weak D match, TRBD2 (6 bases). Germline V gene sequence: CDR1 KGHSH, CDR2 LQKENI. Deletions cut 6 bases from V and 0 bases from J, with 15 bases between. The CDR3 is made up of 15 amino acids. Here the CDR3 reads CASSQSAGSSYEQYF. CDR3 bases: TGTGCCAGCTCCCAGAGCGCCGGGAGCTCCTACGAGCAGTACTTC.

J is TRBJ1-5 and V is TRBV6-5, with 7 nucleotides matching TRBD1. With V trimmed by 7 bases and J by 2 bases, 8 bases remained unmatched. Per germline, CDR1 MNHEY and CDR2 SVGAGI. The CDR3 extends over 15 amino acids. The CDR3 region has the DNA TGTGCCAGCAACCTTCGACAGGGCGGCAATCAGCCCCAGCATTTT. Translating it yields CASNLRQGGNQPQHF.

V gene TRBV5-1 combines with J gene TRBJ2-1; no reliable D call. The CDR3 is 13 amino acids. Germline CDR1 and CDR2: SGHRS and YFSETQ. The V end was cut by 1 base, the J end by 5 bases, with 7 bases between. CDR3 amino acids: CASSLRTDNEQFF. CDR3 in DNA: TGCGCCAGCAGCTTGAGGACCGACAATGAGCAGTTCTTC. Combining the CDR3 with reference TRBV5-1 and TRBJ2-1 gives the whole variable domain KAGVTQTPRYLIKTRGQQVTLSCSPISGHRSVSWYQQTPGQGLQFLFEYFSETQRNKGNFPGRFSGRQFSNSRSEMNVSTLELGDSALYLCASSLRTDNEQFFGPGTRLTVL.

This rearrangement joins TRBV10-3 to TRBJ2-3; D ambiguous. V was trimmed by 0 bases and J by 6 bases, leaving 10 bases between them. CDR1 is ENHRY and CDR2 is SYGVKD in the germline V gene. The CDR3 totals 14 residues. DNA of the CDR3: TGTGCCATCAGTGAGTCCCTAAACGGCGATACGCAGTATTTT. Translating gives CAISESLNGDTQYF.

This chain joins TRBV2 and TRBJ2-3; the D gene is possibly TRBD2 (5 bases). Germline values: CDR1 SNHLY, CDR2 FYNNEI. This CDR3 region has 16 residues. Trimming left V 5 bases short and J 4 bases short, with 19 bases between. CDR3 loop: CASSPGPSGVADTQYF. CDR3 nucleotides: TGTGCCAGCAGTCCAGGACCCTCCGGGGTGGCAGATACGCAGTATTTT. Together with reference TRBV2 and TRBJ2-3, the CDR3 gives the full variable domain: EPEVTQTPSHQVTQMGQEVILRCVPISNHLYFYWYRQILGQKVEFLVSFYNNEISEKSEIFDDQFSVERPDGSNFTLKIRSTKLEDSAMYFCASSPGPSGVADTQYFGPGTRLTVL.

The V call is TRBV5-1, the J call TRBJ2-1; perhaps TRBD2 as D (6 bases). Germline-derived CDR1 and CDR2 are SGHRS and YFSETQ. This CDR3 has 15 residues. The V end was cut by 2 bases, the J end by 7 bases, with 16 bases between. CDR3 DNA: TGCGCCAGCAGCTTAGGAGGGACTTTTGAAAATGAGCAGTTCTTC. It is translated as CASSLGGTFENEQFF.

In DNA, the CDR3 is TGTGCCAGCAGCCCCAGATGGGGGGGTGAAGCTTTCTTT. It specifies CASSPRWGGEAFF. V and J are TRBV9 and TRBJ1-1; tentatively, D is TRBD1 (5 bases). The CDR3 loop spans 13 amino acids. The germline CDR1 and CDR2 sequences are SGDLS and YYNGEE. V was pared by 4 bases and J by 7 bases, with 14 bases between.

A note on this clone: Additional DNA sequences in this sample encode the identical CDR3. The J gene is TRBJ2-3, the V gene TRBV29-1, with 8 bases identical to TRBD1. Germline-derived CDR1 and CDR2 are SQVTM and ANQGSEA. The CDR3 is 13 amino acids. After removal of 6 bases from V and 1 base from J, the junction contained 3 bases not matched to a gene. As DNA, the CDR3 is TGCAGCGTAGGACAGGGCGGCACAGATACGCAGTATTTT. Translation gives CSVGQGGTDTQYF.

The gene calls are TRBV7-8 and TRBJ2-7, with TRBD2 as a possible D gene (5 bases). This CDR3 region has 14 residues. V was pared by 1 base and J by 5 bases, with 12 bases between. Germline CDR1 SGHVS, CDR2 FQNEAQ. CDR3 sequence reads: CASSLDLAVHEQYF. CDR3 nucleotides: TGTGCCAGCAGCTTAGATCTAGCCGTCCACGAGCAGTACTTC.

This clone was observed a single time. The chain joins TRBV19 to TRBJ2-4; D is possibly TRBD2 (6 bases). The CDR3 is made up of 16 amino acids. Per germline, CDR1 LNHDA and CDR2 SQIVND (reference sequence). V lost 1 base to trimming and J lost 1 base, with 11 bases between them. CDR3 sequence (DNA): TGTGCCAGTAGTATAGGGGGGGTAGGTGCCAAAAACATTCAGTACTTC. As protein: CASSIGGVGAKNIQYF.

The rearrangement uses TRBV13 and TRBJ2-5; 8 bases line up with TRBD2. The germline gives CDR1 PRHDT, CDR2 FYEKMQ (reference sequence). Unmatched junction bases numbered 13, after V lost 5 bases and J lost 5 bases. This CDR3 is 16 amino acids long. CDR3 sequence reads: CASSQRAGDPTETQYF. CDR3 nucleotides: TGTGCCAGCAGCCAGAGAGCGGGAGACCCCACCGAGACCCAGTACTTC.

The CDR3 sequence is CASSPLTVYQPQHF. In DNA, the CDR3 is TGTGCCAGTAGTCCGTTGACAGTATATCAGCCCCAGCATTTT. This chain uses TRBV19 with TRBJ1-5; D is perhaps TRBD1 (5 bases). The germline V gene encodes CDR1 LNHDA and CDR2 SQIVND (reference sequence). There are 14 residues in the CDR3. V lost 5 bases, J lost 5 bases, and 13 bases lay in between. The full variable domain, with the rest looked up from reference TRBV19 and TRBJ1-5, is DGGITQSPKYLFRKEGQNVTLSCEQNLNHDAMYWYRQDPGQGLRLIYYSQIVNDFQKGDIAEGYSVSREKKESFPLTVTSAQKNPTAFYLCASSPLTVYQPQHFGDGTRLSIL.

Of note for this clone: This same CDR3 is encoded by further DNA sequences in the sample. The genes are TRBV2 and TRBJ1-5; no firm D call. V was clipped by 5 bases and J by 4 bases, with 9 bases between them. The CDR3 totals 13 residues. Germline V gene data show CDR1 as SNHLY and CDR2 as FYNNEI. In nucleotides, the CDR3 is TGTGCCAGCAGTCCAGGTCTTAATCAGCCCCAGCATTTT. Translation gives CASSPGLNQPQHF.

The rearrangement links TRBV7-6 to TRBJ2-7; the D gene is possibly TRBD1 (6 bases). This CDR3 has 15 amino acids. The germline gives CDR1 SGHVS, CDR2 FNYEAQ. V dropped 0 bases and J dropped 1 base, with 10 bases sitting between them. CDR3 protein: CASSLAPQGSYEQYF. Written as DNA, the CDR3 is TGTGCCAGCAGCTTAGCGCCCCAGGGGTCCTACGAGCAGTACTTC.

The chain is built from TRBV6-6 and TRBJ2-3; a weak D match, TRBD1 (7 bases). The germline V gene has CDR1 MNHNY and CDR2 SVGAGI (reference sequence). This CDR3 contains 14 residues. The ends were cut back, 9 bases at V and 4 bases at J, with 17 bases in the middle. CDR3 region: CASRQGAGADTQYF. The CDR3 bases are TGTGCCAGTCGACAGGGAGCGGGTGCAGATACGCAGTATTTT.

The chain combines TRBV19 with TRBJ2-7; D is ambiguous. Trimming pared 6 bases from V and 6 bases from J, leaving 18 bases between. Germline CDR1 is LNHDA and CDR2 is SQIVND (reference sequence). CDR3 size: 14 residues. The CDR3 DNA follows: TGTGCCAGTAGCCCCGCGCTATTTGCTTCCGAGCAGTACTTC. Translation: CASSPALFASEQYF.

In nucleotides, the CDR3 is TGTGCCTGGAGGAGGGCAGGGAGAAAGGAAAACTATGGCTACACCTTC. Amino acids: CAWRRAGRKENYGYTF. The rearrangement uses TRBV30 and TRBJ1-2; a weak D match, TRBD1 (5 bases). CDR1 and CDR2 (germline): GTSNPN, SVGIG (reference sequence). This CDR3 has 16 residues. Deletions cut 3 bases from V and 2 bases from J, with 19 bases between.

The chain couples TRBV6-5 to TRBJ2-7, with a tentative D call TRBD2 (6 bases). The CDR3 is made up of 13 amino acids. Germline V gives CDR1 MNHEY, CDR2 SVGAGI. V shed 7 bases and J shed 3 bases, with 13 bases lying between them. The CDR3 coding sequence is TGTGCCAGCAAAAATCAGGGAGGCTACGAGCAGTACTTC. Translating gives CASKNQGGYEQYF.

This rearrangement joins TRBV21-1 to TRBJ2-6; the table's D gene call, TRBD1, was not cross checked with the DNA. TRBV21-1 has pseudogene status. CDR3 length: 13 residues. In DNA form, the CDR3 reads TGTGCCATGGCAGGTTCTGGGGCCAACGTCCTGACTTTC. Protein: CAMAGSGANVLTF.

The chain couples TRBV21-1 to TRBJ1-5; TRBD1, the table's D call, was not compared with the DNA. TRBV21-1 constitutes a pseudogene. This CDR3 region has 21 residues. DNA for the CDR3: TGTGCCAGCAGCAAAGACAGATCTCGGGACAGGGGTTGGTCGGGCAATCAGCCCCAGCATTTT. Its translation: CASSKDRSRDRGWSGNQPQHF.

The V gene is TRBV7-8, the J gene TRBJ2-3; possible D gene TRBD2, 7 bases. There are 18 residues in the CDR3. Germline CDR1 reads SGHVS; CDR2 reads FQNEAQ. V was clipped by 7 bases and J by 2 bases, with 25 bases between them. Here the CDR3 DNA reads TGTGCCAGCACCCCGTTCCCCGGGGGGCGGGAGAACACAGATACGCAGTATTTT. Residues: CASTPFPGGRENTDTQYF.

The chain carries TRBV6-5 and TRBJ2-2; D is uncertain. Per germline, CDR1 MNHEY and CDR2 SVGAGI. This CDR3 is 15 amino acids long. V lost 4 bases, J lost 6 bases, and 15 bases lay in between. CDR3: CASSSSGLVAGELFF. The CDR3 DNA is TGTGCCAGCAGTTCGAGTGGGTTGGTGGCCGGGGAGCTGTTTTTT.

This chain uses TRBV27 with TRBJ1-1; the D is unclear. CDR3 size: 13 residues. V was pared by 4 bases and J by 4 bases, with 10 bases between. In germline, CDR1 is MNHEY, CDR2 SMNVEV (reference sequence). CDR3 region: CASSYRGSTEAFF. The CDR3 DNA reads as TGTGCCAGCAGTTATAGAGGGAGCACTGAAGCTTTCTTT.

This clone was seen more than once but under ten times. V and J are TRBV2 and TRBJ1-6, with no clear D. CDR1 and CDR2 from the germline V gene are SNHLY and FYNNEI. Trimming removed 3 bases at V and 7 bases at J, with 10 bases between. There are 14 residues in the CDR3. CDR3 sequence (DNA): TGTGCCAGCAGTGAGCAGGCTCCCAATTCACCCCTCCACTTT. It yields the protein CASSEQAPNSPLHF.

The J gene is TRBJ2-5, the V gene TRBV11-2, with a tentative D call TRBD1 (5 bases). Germline values: CDR1 SGHAT, CDR2 FQNNGV. The CDR3 extends over 16 amino acids. Trimming left V 4 bases short and J 4 bases short, with 19 bases between. The CDR3 DNA is TGTGCCAGCAGCTCAGCGTGGGGCGCCCCAAGAGAGACCCAGTACTTC. Its translation: CASSSAWGAPRETQYF.